This T cell receptor beta chain was captured by sequencing in a study of T cell responses to AZD1222 COVID-19 vaccine. Measured with immunoSEQ multiplex PCR; TCRdb has only the in-frame clones, and not every one. Among fewer than 150,000 clones listed, around 90% were seen once. Trimming cost V 0 bases and J 6 bases, with 12 bases left between them. This CDR3 contains 14 residues. Germline V lookup: CDR1 MNHEY, CDR2 SVGAGI. This clone came up a few times. This TCR came from an adult in good health. The material sequenced was peripheral blood, taken on day 0 of AZD1222 vaccination. V usage is TRBV6-5 and J usage is TRBJ2-7; D may be TRBD2 (6 bases). The CDR3 protein is CASSYSFSGVEQYF. CDR3 bases: TGTGCCAGCAGTTACTCTTTTTCGGGAGTCGAGCAGTACTTC.